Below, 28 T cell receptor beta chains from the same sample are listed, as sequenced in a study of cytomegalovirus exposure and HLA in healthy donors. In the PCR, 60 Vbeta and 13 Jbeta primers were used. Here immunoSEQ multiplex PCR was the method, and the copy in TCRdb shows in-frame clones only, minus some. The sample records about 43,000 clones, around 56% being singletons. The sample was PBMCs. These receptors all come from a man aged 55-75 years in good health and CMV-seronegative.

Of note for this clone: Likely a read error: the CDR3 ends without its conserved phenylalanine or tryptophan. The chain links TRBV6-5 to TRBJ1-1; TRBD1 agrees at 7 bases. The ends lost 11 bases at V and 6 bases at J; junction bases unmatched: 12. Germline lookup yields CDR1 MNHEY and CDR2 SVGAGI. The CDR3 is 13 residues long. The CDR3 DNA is TGTGCCTGCACCTACGGGACAGCCGCTGAAGCTTTCGTT. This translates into CACTYGTAAEAFV.

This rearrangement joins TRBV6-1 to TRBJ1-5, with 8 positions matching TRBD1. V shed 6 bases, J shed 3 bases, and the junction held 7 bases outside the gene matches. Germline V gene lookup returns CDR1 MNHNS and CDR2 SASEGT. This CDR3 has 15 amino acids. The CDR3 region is CASRWDRQNNQPQHF. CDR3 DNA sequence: TGTGCCAGCAGATGGGACAGGCAGAACAATCAGCCCCAGCATTTT.

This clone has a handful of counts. As DNA, the CDR3 is TGCACCAGCAGCCAAGCGCCGGGACTAGCGGGTTTCTACGAGCAGTACTTC. This gives the protein CTSSQAPGLAGFYEQYF. V and J are TRBV1 and TRBJ2-7; the listed D gene, TRBD2, was not tested against the DNA. TRBV1 is a pseudogene segment. This CDR3 region has 17 residues.

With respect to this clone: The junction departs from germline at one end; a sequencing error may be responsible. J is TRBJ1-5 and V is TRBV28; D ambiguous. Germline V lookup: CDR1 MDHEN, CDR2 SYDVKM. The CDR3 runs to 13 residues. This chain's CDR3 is CASSYGVSSRWEF. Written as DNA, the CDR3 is TGTGCCAGCAGTTACGGGGTATCAAGTCGATGGGAATTT.

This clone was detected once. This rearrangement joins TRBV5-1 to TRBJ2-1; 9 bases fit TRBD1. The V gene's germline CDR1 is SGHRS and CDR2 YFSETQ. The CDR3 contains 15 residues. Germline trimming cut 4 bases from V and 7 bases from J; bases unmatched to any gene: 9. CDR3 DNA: TGCGCCAGCAGCAACGTACAGGGGGCGGAAAATGAGCAGTTCTTC. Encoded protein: CASSNVQGAENEQFF.

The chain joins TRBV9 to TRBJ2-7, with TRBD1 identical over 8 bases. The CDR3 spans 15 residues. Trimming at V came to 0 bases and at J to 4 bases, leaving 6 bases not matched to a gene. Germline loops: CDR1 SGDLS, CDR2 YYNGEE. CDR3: CASSVAPDRGYEQYF. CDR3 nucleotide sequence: TGTGCCAGCAGCGTAGCCCCCGACAGGGGATACGAGCAGTACTTC.

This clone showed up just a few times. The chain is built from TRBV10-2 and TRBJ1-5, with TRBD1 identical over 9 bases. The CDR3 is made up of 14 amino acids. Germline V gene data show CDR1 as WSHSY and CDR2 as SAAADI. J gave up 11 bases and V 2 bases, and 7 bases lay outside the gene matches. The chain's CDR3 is CASSEPGQGRTQHF. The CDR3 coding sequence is TGCGCCAGCAGTGAGCCGGGACAGGGAAGAACCCAGCATTTT.

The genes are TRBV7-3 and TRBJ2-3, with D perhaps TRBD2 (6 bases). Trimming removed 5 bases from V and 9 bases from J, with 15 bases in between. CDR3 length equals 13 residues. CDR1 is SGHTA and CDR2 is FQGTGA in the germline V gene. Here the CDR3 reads CASSLGTSGTQYF. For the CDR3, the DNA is TGTGCCAGCAGCCTTGGGACTTCGGGGACGCAGTATTTT.

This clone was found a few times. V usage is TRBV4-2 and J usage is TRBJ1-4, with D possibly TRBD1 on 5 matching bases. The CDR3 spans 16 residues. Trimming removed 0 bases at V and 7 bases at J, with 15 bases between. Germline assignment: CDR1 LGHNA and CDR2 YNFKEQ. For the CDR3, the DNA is TGTGCCAGCAGCCAAGAGGGGGGAATGGCCTCTGAAAAACTGTTTTTT. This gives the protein CASSQEGGMASEKLFF.

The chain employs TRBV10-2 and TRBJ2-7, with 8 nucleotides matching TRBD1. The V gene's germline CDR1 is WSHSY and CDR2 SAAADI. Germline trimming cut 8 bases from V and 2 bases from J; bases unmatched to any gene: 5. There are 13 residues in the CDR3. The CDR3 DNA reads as TGCGCCAGCGGTGGGGACAGGACCTACGAGCAGTACTTC. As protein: CASGGDRTYEQYF.

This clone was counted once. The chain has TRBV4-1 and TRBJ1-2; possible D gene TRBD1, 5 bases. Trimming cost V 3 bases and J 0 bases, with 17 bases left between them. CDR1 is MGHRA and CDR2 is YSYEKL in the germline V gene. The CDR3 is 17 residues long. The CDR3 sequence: CASSHPRSGGANYGYTF. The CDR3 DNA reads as TGCGCCAGCAGCCATCCTCGGTCCGGGGGAGCTAACTATGGCTACACCTTC.

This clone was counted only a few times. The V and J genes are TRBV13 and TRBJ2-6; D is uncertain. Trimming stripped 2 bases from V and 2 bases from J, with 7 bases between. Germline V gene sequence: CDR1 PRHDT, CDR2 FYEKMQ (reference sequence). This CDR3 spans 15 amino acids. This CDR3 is CASSLRGTGANVLTF. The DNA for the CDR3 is TGTGCCAGCAGCTTACGTGGCACTGGGGCCAACGTCCTGACTTTC.

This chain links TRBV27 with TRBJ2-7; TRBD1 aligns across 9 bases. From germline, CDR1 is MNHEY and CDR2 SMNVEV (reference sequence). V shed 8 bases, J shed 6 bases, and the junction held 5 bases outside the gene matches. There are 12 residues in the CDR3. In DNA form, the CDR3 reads TGTGCCAGCCGACAGGGGGGAAGCGAGCAGTACTTC. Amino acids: CASRQGGSEQYF.

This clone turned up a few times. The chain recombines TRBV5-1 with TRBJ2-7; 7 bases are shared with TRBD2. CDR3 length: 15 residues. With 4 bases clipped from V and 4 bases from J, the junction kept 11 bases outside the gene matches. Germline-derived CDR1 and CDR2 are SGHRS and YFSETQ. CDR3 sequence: CASSLTGERDYEQYF. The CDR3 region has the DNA TGCGCCAGCAGCCTGACGGGTGAGCGGGATTACGAGCAGTACTTC.

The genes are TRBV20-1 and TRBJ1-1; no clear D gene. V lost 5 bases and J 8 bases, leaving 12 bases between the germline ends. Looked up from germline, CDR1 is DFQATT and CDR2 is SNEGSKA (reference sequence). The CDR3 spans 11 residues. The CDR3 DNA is TGCAGTGCTCCCCGACTTGCAGAAGCTTTCTTT. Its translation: CSAPRLAEAFF.

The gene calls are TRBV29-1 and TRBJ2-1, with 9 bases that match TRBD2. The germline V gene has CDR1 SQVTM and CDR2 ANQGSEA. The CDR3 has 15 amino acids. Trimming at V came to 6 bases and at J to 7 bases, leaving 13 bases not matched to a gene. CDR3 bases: TGCAGCGTCACTCACCCAGCGGGAGGAGGGAATGAGCAGTTCTTC. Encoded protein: CSVTHPAGGGNEQFF.

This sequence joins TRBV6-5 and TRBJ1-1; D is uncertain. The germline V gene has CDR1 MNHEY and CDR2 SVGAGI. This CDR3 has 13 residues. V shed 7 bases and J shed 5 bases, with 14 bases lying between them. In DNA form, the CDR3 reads TGTGCCAGCACCCCCTCCGCGGGTACTGAAGCTTTCTTT. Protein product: CASTPSAGTEAFF.

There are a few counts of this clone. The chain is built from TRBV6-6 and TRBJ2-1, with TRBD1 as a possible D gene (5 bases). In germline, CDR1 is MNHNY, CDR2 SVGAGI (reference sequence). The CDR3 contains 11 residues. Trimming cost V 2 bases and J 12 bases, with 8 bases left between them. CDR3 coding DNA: TGTGCCAGCAGTTACGTGCAGGGGCAGTTCTTC. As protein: CASSYVQGQFF.

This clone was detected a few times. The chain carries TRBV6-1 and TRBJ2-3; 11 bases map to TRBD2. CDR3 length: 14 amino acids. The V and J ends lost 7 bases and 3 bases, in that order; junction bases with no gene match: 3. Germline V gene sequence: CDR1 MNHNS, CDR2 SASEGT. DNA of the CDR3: TGTGCCAGCACCGGGACTAGCGGTACAGATACGCAGTATTTT. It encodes CASTGTSGTDTQYF.

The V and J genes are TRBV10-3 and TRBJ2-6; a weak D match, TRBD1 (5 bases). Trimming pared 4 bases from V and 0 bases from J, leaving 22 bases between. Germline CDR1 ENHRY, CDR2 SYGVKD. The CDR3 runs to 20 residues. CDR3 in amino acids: CAISGGGSRQGPSGANVLTF. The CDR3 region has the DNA TGTGCCATCAGTGGCGGCGGTTCGCGGCAGGGCCCCTCTGGGGCCAACGTCCTGACTTTC.

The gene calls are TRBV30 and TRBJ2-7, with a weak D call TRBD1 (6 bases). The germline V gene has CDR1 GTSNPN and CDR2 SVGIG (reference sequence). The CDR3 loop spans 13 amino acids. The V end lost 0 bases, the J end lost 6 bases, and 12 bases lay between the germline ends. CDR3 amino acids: CAWSVDRLGEQYF. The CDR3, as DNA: TGTGCCTGGAGTGTAGACAGGTTGGGCGAGCAGTACTTC. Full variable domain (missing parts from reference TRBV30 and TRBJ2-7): SQTIHQWPATLVQPVGSPLSLECTVEGTSNPNLYWYRQAAGRGLQLLFYSVGIGQISSEVPQNLSASRPQDRQFILSSKKLLLSDSGFYLCAWSVDRLGEQYFGPGTRLTVT.

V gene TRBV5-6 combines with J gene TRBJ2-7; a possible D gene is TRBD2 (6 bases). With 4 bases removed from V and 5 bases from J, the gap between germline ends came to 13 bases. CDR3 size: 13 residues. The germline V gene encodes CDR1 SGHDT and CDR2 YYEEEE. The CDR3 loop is CASSTREPHEQYF. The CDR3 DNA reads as TGTGCCAGCAGCACTCGGGAGCCCCACGAGCAGTACTTC. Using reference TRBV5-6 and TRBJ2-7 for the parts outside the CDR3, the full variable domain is DAGVTQSPTHLIKTRGQQVTLRCSPKSGHDTVSWYQQALGQGPQFIFQYYEEEERQRGNFPDRFSGHQFPNYSSELNVNALLLGDSALYLCASSTREPHEQYFGPGTRLTVT.

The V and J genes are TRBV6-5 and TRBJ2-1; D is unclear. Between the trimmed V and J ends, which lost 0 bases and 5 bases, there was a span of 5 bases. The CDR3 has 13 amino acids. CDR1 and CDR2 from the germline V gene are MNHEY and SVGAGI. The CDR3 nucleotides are TGTGCCAGCAGTTACTCGAGGCACAATGAGCAGTTCTTC. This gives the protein CASSYSRHNEQFF.

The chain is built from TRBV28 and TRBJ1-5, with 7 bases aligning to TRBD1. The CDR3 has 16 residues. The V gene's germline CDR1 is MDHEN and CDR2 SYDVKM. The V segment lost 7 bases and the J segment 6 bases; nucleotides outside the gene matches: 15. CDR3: CASTNPGTVSGQPQHF. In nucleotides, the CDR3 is TGTGCCAGCACCAACCCCGGGACAGTGTCGGGTCAGCCCCAGCATTTT.

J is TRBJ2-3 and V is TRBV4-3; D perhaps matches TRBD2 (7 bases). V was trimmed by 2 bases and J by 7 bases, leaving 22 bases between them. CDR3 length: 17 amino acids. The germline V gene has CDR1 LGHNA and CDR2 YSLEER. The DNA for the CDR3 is TGCGCCAGCAGCCAACGAGAGGGGGGGGGAATCCATAATACGCAGTATTTT. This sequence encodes CASSQREGGGIHNTQYF.

The CDR3, as DNA: TGTGCCTGGAGTGGTTCAATGGGAGGTGGGGCCAACGTCCTGACTTTC. This encodes CAWSGSMGGGANVLTF. The chain couples TRBV30 to TRBJ2-6; maybe TRBD2 (6 bases). The CDR3 loop spans 16 amino acids. Germline assignment: CDR1 GTSNPN and CDR2 SVGIG (reference sequence). Trimming removed 1 base at V and 3 bases at J, with 13 bases between. Full variable domain (outside the CDR3, taken from reference TRBV30 and TRBJ2-6): SQTIHQWPATLVQPVGSPLSLECTVEGTSNPNLYWYRQAAGRGLQLLFYSVGIGQISSEVPQNLSASRPQDRQFILSSKKLLLSDSGFYLCAWSGSMGGGANVLTFGAGSRLTVL.

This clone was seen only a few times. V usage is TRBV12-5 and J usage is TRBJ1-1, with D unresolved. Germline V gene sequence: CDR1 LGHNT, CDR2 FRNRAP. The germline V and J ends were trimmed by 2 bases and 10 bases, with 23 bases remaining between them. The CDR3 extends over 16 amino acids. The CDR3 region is CASGLSTWAPSVGAFF. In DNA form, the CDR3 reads TGTGCTAGTGGTTTGTCAACCTGGGCCCCCTCGGTTGGAGCTTTCTTT.

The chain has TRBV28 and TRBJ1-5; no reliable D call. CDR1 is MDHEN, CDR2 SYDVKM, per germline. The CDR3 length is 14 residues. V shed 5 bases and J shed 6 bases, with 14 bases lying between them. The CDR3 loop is CASSLITFGQPQHF. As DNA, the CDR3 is TGTGCCAGCAGTCTAATAACTTTCGGTCAGCCCCAGCATTTT.